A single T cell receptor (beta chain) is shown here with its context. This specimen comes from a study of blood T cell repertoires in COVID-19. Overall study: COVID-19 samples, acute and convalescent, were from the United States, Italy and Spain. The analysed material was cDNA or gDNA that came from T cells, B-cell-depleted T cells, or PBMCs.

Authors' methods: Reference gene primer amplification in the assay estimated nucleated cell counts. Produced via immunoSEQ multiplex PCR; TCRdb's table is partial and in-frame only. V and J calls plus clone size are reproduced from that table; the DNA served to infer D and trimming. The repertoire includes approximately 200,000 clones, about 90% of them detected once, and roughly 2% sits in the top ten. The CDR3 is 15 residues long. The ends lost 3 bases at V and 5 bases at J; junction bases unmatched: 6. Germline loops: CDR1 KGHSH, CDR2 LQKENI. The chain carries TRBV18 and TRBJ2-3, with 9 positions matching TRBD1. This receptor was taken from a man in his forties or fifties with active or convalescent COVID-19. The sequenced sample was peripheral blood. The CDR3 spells CASSPTQGAEDTQYF. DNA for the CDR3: TGTGCCAGCTCACCCACACAGGGGGCCGAAGATACGCAGTATTTT.